The 8 T cell receptor beta chains given below trace back to one sample, sequenced in a study of neoadjuvant anti-PD-1 for oral cavity cancer. Time point in this sample: after neoadjuvant nivolumab, at surgical resection. Measured with immunoSEQ multiplex PCR; TCRdb has only the in-frame clones, and not every one. The sample has around 37,000 clones; 30% to 40% are singletons. The sample here was tumor tissue, taken after nivolumab (anti-PD-1) treatment. All receptors come from a person between 40 and 85 years old with oral cavity squamous cell carcinoma.

The chain recombines TRBV28 with TRBJ1-3, with D perhaps TRBD1 (5 bases). CDR3 length: 15 residues. V was shortened by 10 bases and J by 4 bases, with 20 bases between the two germline ends. Germline-derived CDR1 and CDR2 are MDHEN and SYDVKM. CDR3 DNA sequence: TGTGCCACCGCTACCCCAGGGATTTCAGGAAACACCATATATTTT. Amino acids: CATATPGISGNTIYF.

J is TRBJ1-1 and V is TRBV4-1; TRBD1 aligns across 9 bases. The length of the CDR3 is 14 residues. Germline loops: CDR1 MGHRA, CDR2 YSYEKL. Unmatched junction bases numbered 4, after V lost 3 bases and J lost 5 bases. CDR3 DNA sequence: TGCGCCAGCAGCCATAACAGGGGGCTGACTGAAGCTTTCTTT. Amino acids: CASSHNRGLTEAFF.

This clone was found many times. This rearrangement joins TRBV10-3 to TRBJ1-2, with TRBD1 as a possible D gene (6 bases). The germline CDR1 and CDR2 sequences are ENHRY and SYGVKD. The CDR3 spans 15 residues. V was pared by 1 base and J by 2 bases, with 11 bases between. The CDR3 DNA reads as TGTGCCATCAGTGAGTGGGGGGCGGCGAACTATGGCTACACCTTC. It encodes CAISEWGAANYGYTF.

The rearrangement uses TRBV13 and TRBJ1-5; D gene ambiguous. This CDR3 region has 13 residues. V gave up 3 bases and J gave up 4 bases, with 7 bases separating them. Germline CDR1 and CDR2: PRHDT and FYEKMQ (reference sequence). The CDR3 region is CASSFNGNQPQHF. The CDR3 bases are TGTGCCAGCAGCTTTAACGGAAATCAGCCCCAGCATTTT.

This chain connects TRBV28 to TRBJ2-2; D is perhaps TRBD1 (5 bases). Germline assignment: CDR1 MDHEN and CDR2 SYDVKM. The CDR3 is 14 amino acids. Trimming removed 2 bases from V and 1 base from J, with 5 bases in between. CDR3 residues: CASSLGQNTGELFF. The DNA of the CDR3 is TGTGCCAGCAGTTTAGGACAGAACACCGGGGAGCTGTTTTTT.

V usage is TRBV6-6 and J usage is TRBJ1-1, with a weak D call TRBD1 (5 bases). Trimming shortened V by 5 bases and J by 4 bases, and 14 bases separated the two germline ends. The CDR3 has 14 residues. CDR1 is MNHNY and CDR2 is SVGAGI in the germline V gene (reference sequence). CDR3 bases: TGTGCCAGCAGTCTGGGACCCGGGGGCACTGAAGCTTTCTTT. Translating it yields CASSLGPGGTEAFF.

V is TRBV20-1 and J is TRBJ2-3; D remains unclear. The ends were cut back, 7 bases at V and 6 bases at J, with 11 bases in the middle. The CDR3 runs 11 residues. Germline V gives CDR1 DFQATT, CDR2 SNEGSKA (reference sequence). This CDR3 reads CSGLALDTQYF. DNA for the CDR3: TGCAGTGGACTGGCGTTGGATACGCAGTATTTT.

This clone was seen repeatedly, ten times or more. The chain employs TRBV28 and TRBJ1-3; D gene uncertain. Germline V gene data show CDR1 as MDHEN and CDR2 as SYDVKM. The CDR3 has 16 residues. Trimming took off 2 bases at V and 0 bases at J, with 11 bases between the two ends. This CDR3 is CASSLDTRVSGNTIYF. In DNA form, the CDR3 reads TGTGCCAGCAGTTTAGATACCCGGGTCTCTGGAAACACCATATATTTT.